The sequence of this TCR beta chain was determined in a study of T cell clones after liver transplantation. The CDR3 length is 12 residues. Trimming took 11 bases from V and 2 from J, leaving 11 bases between them. The germline V gene encodes CDR1 LNHDA and CDR2 SQIVND (reference sequence). This table comes from immunoSEQ multiplex PCR, and its TCRdb copy is limited to in-frame clones, with some not included. The data contain 75,000 to 85,000 clones, around four fifths of them seen just once; the ten biggest clones take up over 2.5%. Sequencing used CD4+ T cells from blood, obtained at the 22-month timepoint. The J gene is TRBJ2-3, the V gene TRBV19, with D unclear. This TCR was sampled from a human patient who received a liver transplant. The graft donor may account for some of the T cells. The CDR3 DNA is TGTGCCGCCAAGGGCACCACAGATACGCAGTATTTT. Its translation is CAAKGTTDTQYF.